The 5 T cell receptor beta chains given below trace back to one sample, sequenced in a study of OX40 agonist ivuxolimab in advanced cancers. The library was produced with the immunoSEQ multiplex PCR assay. TCRdb retrieved this table from immuneACCESS and kept in-frame rearrangements only. Not all clones are present; in checked studies, unresolved V genes account for under half, and no reason is known for the remainder. The sample table shows around 58,000 clones, and 85% to 90% are seen once. More than 1.3% of the sample comes from the top ten. This sample comprised CD4+ or CD8+ T cells sorted from blood, obtained in a trial of the OX40 agonist ivuxolimab. These TCRs come from an adult with an advanced solid tumor such as melanoma, head and neck, liver or kidney cancer.

This chain links TRBV9 with TRBJ2-3; possible D gene TRBD2, 5 bases. The length of the CDR3 is 16 residues. From germline, CDR1 is SGDLS and CDR2 YYNGEE. Trimming cost V 4 bases and J 5 bases, with 20 bases left between them. The CDR3 protein is CASSPQDYLLRDTQYF. The CDR3 DNA reads as TGTGCCAGCAGCCCCCAAGACTACCTTCTACGAGATACGCAGTATTTT.

V and J are TRBV6-5 and TRBJ1-2; the match to TRBD1 covers 9 bases. Germline V gene sequence: CDR1 MNHEY, CDR2 SVGAGI. The CDR3 consists of 15 residues. J was trimmed by 2 bases and V by 2 bases; bases with no gene match: 3. The CDR3: CASSYGGQGNYGYTF. In nucleotides, the CDR3 is TGTGCCAGCAGTTACGGCGGACAGGGGAACTATGGCTACACCTTC.

The gene calls are TRBV4-1 and TRBJ2-5; TRBD1 aligns across 11 bases. Losses at the gene ends were 4 bases for V and 5 bases for J; bases not matched to a gene: 9. The CDR3 spans 16 residues. Germline loops: CDR1 MGHRA, CDR2 YSYEKL. The chain's CDR3 is CASSRGTGTGGETQYF. DNA of the CDR3: TGCGCCAGCAGCCGCGGAACCGGGACAGGGGGTGAGACCCAGTACTTC.

The chain combines TRBV28 with TRBJ1-3, with 9 bases aligning to TRBD1. The CDR3 covers 14 residues. The germline gives CDR1 MDHEN, CDR2 SYDVKM. The V segment lost 3 bases and the J segment 8 bases; nucleotides outside the gene matches: 5. CDR3 sequence (DNA): TGTGCCAGCAGTTTGATTACAGGGGGCGACACCATATATTTT. Its translation is CASSLITGGDTIYF.

The chain couples TRBV11-3 to TRBJ2-2; tentative D call: TRBD2 (6 bases). Trimming removed 0 bases from V and 6 bases from J, with 8 bases in between. The germline V gene encodes CDR1 SGHNT and CDR2 YENEEA. CDR3 size: 14 residues. The CDR3 sequence is CASSLDRGSGELFF. DNA for the CDR3: TGTGCCAGCAGCTTAGATCGGGGGTCCGGGGAGCTGTTTTTT. Filled out from reference TRBV11-3 and TRBJ2-2, the complete variable domain reads EAGVVQSPRYKIIEKKQPVAFWCNPISGHNTLYWYLQNLGQGPELLIRYENEEAVDDSQLPKDRFSAERLKGVDSTLKIQPAELGDSAVYLCASSLDRGSGELFFGEGSRLTVL.